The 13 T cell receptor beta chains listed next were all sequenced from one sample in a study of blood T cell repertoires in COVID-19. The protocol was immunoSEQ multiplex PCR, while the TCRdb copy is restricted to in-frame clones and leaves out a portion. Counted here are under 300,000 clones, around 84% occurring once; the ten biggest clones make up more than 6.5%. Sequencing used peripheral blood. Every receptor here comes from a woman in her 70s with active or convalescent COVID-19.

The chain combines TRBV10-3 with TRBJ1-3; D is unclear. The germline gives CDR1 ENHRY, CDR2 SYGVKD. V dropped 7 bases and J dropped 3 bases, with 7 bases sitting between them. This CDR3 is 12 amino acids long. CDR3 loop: CAITGSGNTIYF. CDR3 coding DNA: TGTGCCATCACCGGGAGTGGAAACACCATATATTTT.

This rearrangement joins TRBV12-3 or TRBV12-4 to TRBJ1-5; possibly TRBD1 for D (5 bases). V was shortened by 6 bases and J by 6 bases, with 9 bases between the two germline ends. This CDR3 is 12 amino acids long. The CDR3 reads CASSKDIQPQHF. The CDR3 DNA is TGTGCCAGCAGCAAGGACATTCAGCCCCAGCATTTT.

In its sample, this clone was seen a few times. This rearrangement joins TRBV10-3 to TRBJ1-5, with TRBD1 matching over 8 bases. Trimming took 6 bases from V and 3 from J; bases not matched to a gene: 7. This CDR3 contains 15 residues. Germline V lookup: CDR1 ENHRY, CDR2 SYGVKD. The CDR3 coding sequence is TGTGCCATCAGCGACGTGGACAGGGACAATCAGCCCCAGCATTTT. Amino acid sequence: CAISDVDRDNQPQHF.

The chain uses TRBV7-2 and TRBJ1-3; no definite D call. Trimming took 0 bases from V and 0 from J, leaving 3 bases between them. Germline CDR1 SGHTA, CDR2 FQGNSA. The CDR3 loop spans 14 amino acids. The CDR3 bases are TGTGCCAGCAGCTTAGCCTTCTCTGGAAACACCATATATTTT. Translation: CASSLAFSGNTIYF.

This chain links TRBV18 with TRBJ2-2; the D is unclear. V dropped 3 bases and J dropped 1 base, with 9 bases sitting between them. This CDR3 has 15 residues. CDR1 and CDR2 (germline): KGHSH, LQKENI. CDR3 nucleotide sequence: TGTGCCAGCTCACCTGCACTATTGAACACCGGGGAGCTGTTTTTT. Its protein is CASSPALLNTGELFF.

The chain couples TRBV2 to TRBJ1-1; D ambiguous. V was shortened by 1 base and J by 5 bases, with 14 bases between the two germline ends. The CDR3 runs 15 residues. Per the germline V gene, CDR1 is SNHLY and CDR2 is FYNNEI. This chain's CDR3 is CASSEEEAVQTEAFF. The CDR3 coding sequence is TGTGCCAGCAGTGAAGAGGAGGCAGTCCAGACTGAAGCTTTCTTT.

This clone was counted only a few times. The DNA for the CDR3 is TGTGCCAGCAGCTTAGAGCTAGTAGTGAATTCACCCCTCCACTTT. Protein sequence: CASSLELVVNSPLHF. The chain recombines TRBV7-2 with TRBJ1-6; no firm D call. CDR3 length: 15 amino acids. CDR1 is SGHTA and CDR2 is FQGNSA in the germline V gene. The V end was cut by 1 base, the J end by 7 bases, with 11 bases between.

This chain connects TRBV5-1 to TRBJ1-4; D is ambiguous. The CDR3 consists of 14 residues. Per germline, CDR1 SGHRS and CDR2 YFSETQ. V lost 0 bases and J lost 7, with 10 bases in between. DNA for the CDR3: TGCGCCAGCAGCTTGGGAGGGCGAAGTGAAAAACTGTTTTTT. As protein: CASSLGGRSEKLFF.

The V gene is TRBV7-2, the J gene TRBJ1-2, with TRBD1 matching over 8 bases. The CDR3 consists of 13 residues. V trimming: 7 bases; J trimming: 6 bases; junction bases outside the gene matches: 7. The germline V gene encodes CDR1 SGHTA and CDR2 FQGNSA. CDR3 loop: CASTGQGEDGYTF. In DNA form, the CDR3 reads TGTGCCAGCACCGGACAGGGAGAGGATGGCTACACCTTC.

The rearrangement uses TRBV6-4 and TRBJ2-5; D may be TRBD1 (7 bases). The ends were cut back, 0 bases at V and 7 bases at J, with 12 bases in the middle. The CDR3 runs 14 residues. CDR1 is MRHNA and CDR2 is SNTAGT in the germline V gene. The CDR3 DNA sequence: TGTGCCAGCAGTGACTCGAGTCAGGGGGGGACCCAGTACTTC. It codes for CASSDSSQGGTQYF.

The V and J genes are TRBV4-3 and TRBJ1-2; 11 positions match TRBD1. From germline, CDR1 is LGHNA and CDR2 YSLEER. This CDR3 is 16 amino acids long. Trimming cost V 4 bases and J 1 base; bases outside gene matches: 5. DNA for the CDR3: TGCGCCAGCAGCCCGGGACAGGGGGGACGTAACTATGGCTACACCTTC. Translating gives CASSPGQGGRNYGYTF.

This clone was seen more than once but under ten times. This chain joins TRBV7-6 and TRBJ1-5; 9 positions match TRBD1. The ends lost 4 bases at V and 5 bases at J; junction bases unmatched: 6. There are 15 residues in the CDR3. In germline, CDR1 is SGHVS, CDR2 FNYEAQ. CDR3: CASSSGQGGYQPQHF. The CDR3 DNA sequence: TGTGCCAGCAGCTCGGGACAGGGAGGATATCAGCCCCAGCATTTT.

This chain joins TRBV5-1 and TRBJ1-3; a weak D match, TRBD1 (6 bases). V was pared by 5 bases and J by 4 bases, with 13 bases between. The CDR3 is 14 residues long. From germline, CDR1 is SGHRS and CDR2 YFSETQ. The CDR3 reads CASRTGTLGNTIYF. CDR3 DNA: TGCGCCAGCAGAACCGGGACACTCGGAAACACCATATATTTT.